This is a list of T cell receptor beta chains from one sample in a study of shared clonotypes between healthy human individuals. Here immunoSEQ multiplex PCR was the method, and the copy in TCRdb shows in-frame clones only, minus some. Here the sample spans approximately 2.5 million clones, just over 90% being singletons. The sequencing sample was made of naive CD4+ T cells sorted from blood. These receptor sequences come from a man aged 18 to 30 in good health. CDR3s include the opening cysteine and the closing phenylalanine or tryptophan. D genes are given only for firm matches. A clone size is listed for some rows: how often the clone was seen (once, few, many), or a class if it is expanded.

clone size	V gene	D gene	J gene	CDR3 DNA	CDR3 protein
NA	TRBV6-1	TRBD1	TRBJ2-5	TGTGCCAGCAGCCCAGGGGGCGTTCACCAAGAGACCCAGTACTTC	CASSPGGVHQETQYF
NA	TRBV5-1	TRBD1	TRBJ2-1	TGCGCCAGCAGCACCTCACAGGGGGCGTACAATGAGCAGTTCTTC	CASSTSQGAYNEQFF
NA	TRBV2	TRBD1	TRBJ1-2	TGTGCCAGTGGACCGGGACAGGTCTATGGCTACACCTTC	CASGPGQVYGYTF
NA	TRBV6-5	NA	TRBJ1-2	TGTGCCAGCAGAATCTATGTGGGGGTGGAGTATGGCTACACCTTC	CASRIYVGVEYGYTF
NA	TRBV5-5	NA	TRBJ2-1	TGTGCCAGCAGCTTCTTAAATGAGCAGTTCTTC	CASSFLNEQFF
NA	TRBV4-2	NA	TRBJ2-1	TGTGCCAGCAGCCAAGATTATTCGTCGAGCTCCTACAATGAGCAGTTCTTC	CASSQDYSSSSYNEQFF
few	TRBV2	NA	TRBJ2-7	TGTGCCAGCAGTCGGGACACATCCTACGAGCAGTACTTC	CASSRDTSYEQYF
once	TRBV10-2	NA	TRBJ2-7	TGCGCCAGCAGAGGAGGGGGCACCTACGAGCAGTACTTC	CASRGGGTYEQYF
NA	TRBV10-3	NA	TRBJ2-5	TGTGCCATCAGTGACCCGACAGGTTATCAAGAGACCCAGTACTTC	CAISDPTGYQETQYF
NA	TRBV27	TRBD1	TRBJ1-1	TGTGCCAGCGGGCGGGACAGGGAGTTTGCTGAAGCTTTCTTT	CASGRDREFAEAFF
NA	TRBV2	NA	TRBJ1-2	TGTGCCAGCAGGAGGCAGGGCTTCTATGGCTACACCTTC	CASRRQGFYGYTF
NA	TRBV19	NA	TRBJ1-1	TGTGCCAGTAGTCCGACCACAGGGTTGGTAACTGAAGCTTTCTTT	CASSPTTGLVTEAFF
once	TRBV4-1	NA	TRBJ1-2	TGCGCCAGCAGCCAAACACAGGGCTTAGCTAACTATGGCTACACCTTC	CASSQTQGLANYGYTF
NA	TRBV5-1	NA	TRBJ1-1	TGCGCCAGCAGCCTGCCGCGGTCCCCTAGGGACACTGAAGCTTTCTTT	CASSLPRSPRDTEAFF
NA	TRBV6-6	NA	TRBJ2-1	TGTGCCAGCAGTTACAGAGAGGAAGGGATCAATGAGCAGTTCTTC	CASSYREEGINEQFF
once	TRBV2	NA	TRBJ2-5	TGTGCCAGCAGCGCAATCCGTGGGGAGACCCAGTACTTC	CASSAIRGETQYF
NA	TRBV9	NA	TRBJ1-2	TGTGCCAGCAGCGGAGGAGGTCCGGGAAGGCTCAACTATGGCTACACCTTC	CASSGGGPGRLNYGYTF
NA	TRBV27	NA	TRBJ1-1	TGTGCCAGCAGTTTATCCGCAACCATGAACACTGAAGCTTTCTTT	CASSLSATMNTEAFF
NA	TRBV5-1	NA	TRBJ2-2	TGCGCCAGCAGCTTCCCGGACCGGCTGAACACCGGGGAGCTGTTTTTT	CASSFPDRLNTGELFF
once	TRBV11-2	TRBD1	TRBJ2-1	TGTGCCAGCAGCAAAGGACAGGGAGTGGGTGAGCAGTTCTTC	CASSKGQGVGEQFF
NA	TRBV5-1	NA	TRBJ1-2	TGCGCCAGCAGCTCAGACAGCCTCTATGGCTACACCTTC	CASSSDSLYGYTF
NA	TRBV10-1	NA	TRBJ2-7	TGCGCCAGCTACCCGAGCTACGAGCAGTACTTC	CASYPSYEQYF
NA	TRBV9	TRBD1	TRBJ2-4	TGTGCCAGCAGCAGGGGACAGGGGGACGGAAACATTCAGTACTTC	CASSRGQGDGNIQYF
NA	TRBV10-3	TRBD1	TRBJ2-3	TGTGCCATCAGTGGCGGGGACAGGGGATCAGATACGCAGTATTTT	CAISGGDRGSDTQYF
NA	TRBV6-5	NA	TRBJ1-2	TGTGCCAGCAGTTACTCAAAGGGCTCCAACTATGGCTACACCTTC	CASSYSKGSNYGYTF
NA	TRBV6-5	NA	TRBJ2-2	TGTGCCAGCAGTTATTCGCCTGGATCTCCCGGGGAGCTGTTTTTT	CASSYSPGSPGELFF
NA	TRBV5-1	TRBD1	TRBJ2-5	TGCGCCAGCAGCTTGGACAGGGGATCAGGGGAGACCCAGTACTTC	CASSLDRGSGETQYF
NA	TRBV18	TRBD1	TRBJ1-5	TGTGCCAGCTCACCCCCGGGACAGGGAACTCAGCCCCAGCATTTT	CASSPPGQGTQPQHF
NA	TRBV7-7	NA	TRBJ2-3	TGTGCTAGCAGCCCCGAATGGGTGACTAGCACAGATACGCAGTATTTT	CASSPEWVTSTDTQYF
once	TRBV25-1	NA	TRBJ2-7	TGTGCCAGCAGTTATGGCGGAAGCTACGAGCAGTACTTC	CASSYGGSYEQYF
NA	TRBV19	TRBD1	TRBJ1-1	TGTGCCAGTATTGAGACAGGGGAGTATGCTGAAGCTTTCTTT	CASIETGEYAEAFF
NA	TRBV6-4	NA	TRBJ1-2	TGTGCCAGCAGTGACCCCTCCAGGCGGGTAGATCGCGGCTACACCTTC	CASSDPSRRVDRGYTF
NA	TRBV5-4	TRBD1	TRBJ2-3	TGTGCCAGCAGCTTTTTACAGGGGACAGATACGCAGTATTTT	CASSFLQGTDTQYF
once	TRBV27	NA	TRBJ2-1	TGTGCCAGCAGTTTATTTTCTGGCCGGTTCGAACCAATAAGGAGGAGTAATGAGCAGTTCTTC	CASSLFSGRFEPIRRSNEQFF
NA	TRBV6-1	NA	TRBJ2-2	TGTGCCAGCAGTGAAATTAGTAACACCGGGGAGCTGTTTTTT	CASSEISNTGELFF
NA	TRBV6-6	NA	TRBJ1-1	TGTGCCAGCAGTCGACAGAACACTGAAGCTTTCTTT	CASSRQNTEAFF
NA	TRBV11-2	NA	TRBJ2-2	TGTGCCAGCAGCTCCGGGACCCTGGGGGACCCCGGGGAGCTGTTTTTT	CASSSGTLGDPGELFF
NA	TRBV6-1	TRBD1	TRBJ2-7	TGTGCCAGCAGAACCCCGGGACAGCCCTTCTACGAGCAGTACTTC	CASRTPGQPFYEQYF
NA	TRBV7-3	TRBD2	TRBJ2-5	TGTGCCAGCAGACCAGGGAGGGATACCGGGGAGACCCAGTACTTC	CASRPGRDTGETQYF
NA	TRBV5-1	NA	TRBJ1-1	TGCGCCAGCAGCCCCCGGAGGGTTTCCAACACTGAAGCTTTCTTT	CASSPRRVSNTEAFF
NA	TRBV5-1	NA	TRBJ2-2	TGCGCCAGCAGCTTACAGTATAGTCCCCGGGAGCTGTTTTTT	CASSLQYSPRELFF
NA	TRBV18	NA	TRBJ2-1	TGTGCCAGCTCACAGGGAGCGAGCAATGAGCAGTTCTTC	CASSQGASNEQFF
NA	TRBV11-2	NA	TRBJ2-6	TGTGCCAGCAGCTCGACAGTTTCTGGGGCCAACGTCCTGACTTTC	CASSSTVSGANVLTF
NA	TRBV19	NA	TRBJ2-1	TGTGCCAGTAGTCAGCTGAAAGGAGGTGAGCAGTTCTTC	CASSQLKGGEQFF
NA	TRBV28	NA	TRBJ1-2	TGTGCCAGCAGCCCAACTAACTATGGCTACACCTTC	CASSPTNYGYTF
few	TRBV11-2	NA	TRBJ1-1	TGTGCCAGCAGCTTGTCCGGGTTGATGAACACTGAAGCTTTCTTT	CASSLSGLMNTEAFF
NA	TRBV4-1	NA	TRBJ1-1	TGCGCCAGCATGGTACCGGGACCGGGCACTGAAGCTTTCTTT	CASMVPGPGTEAFF
once	TRBV9	NA	TRBJ2-2	TGTGCCAGCAGACAGGGTAACACCGGGGAGCTGTTTTTT	CASRQGNTGELFF
NA	TRBV2	NA	TRBJ2-7	TGTGCCAGCAGGTGGCAGGACTACGAGCAGTACTTC	CASRWQDYEQYF
NA	TRBV2	NA	TRBJ2-3	TGTGCCAGCACCGGACGGACCCCCACAGATACGCAGTATTTT	CASTGRTPTDTQYF
NA	TRBV19	NA	TRBJ1-3	TGTGCCAGTAGTTCTCAAACTGGAAACACCATATATTTT	CASSSQTGNTIYF
once	TRBV2	TRBD1	TRBJ1-2	TGTGCCAGCAGGGGACAGAACTATGGCTACACCTTC	CASRGQNYGYTF
NA	TRBV5-4	TRBD1	TRBJ2-3	TGTGCCAGCAGACTCCGGACAGGCCCACCGGGGGATACGCAGTATTTT	CASRLRTGPPGDTQYF
NA	TRBV18	TRBD1	TRBJ2-3	TGTGCCAGCTCACCCGGGACAGGGGGCGCCGATACGCAGTATTTT	CASSPGTGGADTQYF
NA	TRBV5-6	TRBD1	TRBJ2-3	TGTGCCAGCAGCTTGTACAGGGGGCATGATCCAGATACGCAGTATTTT	CASSLYRGHDPDTQYF